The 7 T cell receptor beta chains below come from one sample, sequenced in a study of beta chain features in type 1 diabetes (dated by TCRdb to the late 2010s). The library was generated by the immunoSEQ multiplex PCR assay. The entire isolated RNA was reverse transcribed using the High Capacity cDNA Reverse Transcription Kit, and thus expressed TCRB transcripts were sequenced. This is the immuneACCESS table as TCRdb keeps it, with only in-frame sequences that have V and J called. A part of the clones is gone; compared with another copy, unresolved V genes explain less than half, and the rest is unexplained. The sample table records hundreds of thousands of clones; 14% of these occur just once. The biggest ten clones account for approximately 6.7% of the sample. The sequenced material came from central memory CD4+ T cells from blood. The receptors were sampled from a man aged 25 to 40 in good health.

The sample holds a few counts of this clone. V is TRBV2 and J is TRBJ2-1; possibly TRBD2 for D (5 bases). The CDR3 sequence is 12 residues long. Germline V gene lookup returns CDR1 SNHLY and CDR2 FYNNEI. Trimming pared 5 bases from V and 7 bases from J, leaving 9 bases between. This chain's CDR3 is CASSPERNEQFF. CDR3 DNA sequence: TGTGCCAGCAGTCCCGAGCGGAATGAGCAGTTCTTC.

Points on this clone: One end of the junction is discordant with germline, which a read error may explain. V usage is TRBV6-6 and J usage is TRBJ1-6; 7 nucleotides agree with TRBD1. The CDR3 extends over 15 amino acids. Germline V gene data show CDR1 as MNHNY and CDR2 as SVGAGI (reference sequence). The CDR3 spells CASSLMTGINSPLHF. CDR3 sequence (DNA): TGTGCCAGCAGTCTAATGACAGGGATTAATTCGCCCCTCCACTTT.

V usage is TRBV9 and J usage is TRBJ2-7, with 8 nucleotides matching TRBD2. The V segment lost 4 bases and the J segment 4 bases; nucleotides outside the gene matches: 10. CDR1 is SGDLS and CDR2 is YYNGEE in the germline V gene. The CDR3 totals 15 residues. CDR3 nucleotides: TGTGCCAGCAGCTTTCAAGCGGGGGCTTCGTACGAGCAGTACTTC. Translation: CASSFQAGASYEQYF.

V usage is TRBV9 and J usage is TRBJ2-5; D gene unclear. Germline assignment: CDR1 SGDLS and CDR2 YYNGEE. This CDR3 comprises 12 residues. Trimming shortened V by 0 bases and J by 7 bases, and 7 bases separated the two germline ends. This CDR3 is CASSVEYGTQYF. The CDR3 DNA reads TGTGCCAGCAGCGTAGAGTATGGGACCCAGTACTTC.

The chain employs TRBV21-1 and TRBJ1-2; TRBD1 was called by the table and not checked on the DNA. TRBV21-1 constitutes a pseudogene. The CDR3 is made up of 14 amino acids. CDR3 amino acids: CASSKETANYGYTF. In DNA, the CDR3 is TGTGCCAGCAGCAAAGAGACAGCTAACTATGGCTACACCTTC.

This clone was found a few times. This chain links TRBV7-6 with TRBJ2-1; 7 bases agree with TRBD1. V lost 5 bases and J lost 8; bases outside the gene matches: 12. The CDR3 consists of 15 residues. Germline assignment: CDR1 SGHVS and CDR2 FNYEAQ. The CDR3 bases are TGTGCCAGCAGCCCGGGACAGACTAAGGGCCATGAGCAGTTCTTC. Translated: CASSPGQTKGHEQFF.

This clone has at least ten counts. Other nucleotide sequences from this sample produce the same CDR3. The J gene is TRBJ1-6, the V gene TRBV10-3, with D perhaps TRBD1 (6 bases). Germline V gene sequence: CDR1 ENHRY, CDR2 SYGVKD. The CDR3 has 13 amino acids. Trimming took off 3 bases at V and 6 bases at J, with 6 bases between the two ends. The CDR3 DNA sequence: TGTGCCATCAGTGACAGGGGTAATTCACCCCTCCACTTT. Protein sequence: CAISDRGNSPLHF.